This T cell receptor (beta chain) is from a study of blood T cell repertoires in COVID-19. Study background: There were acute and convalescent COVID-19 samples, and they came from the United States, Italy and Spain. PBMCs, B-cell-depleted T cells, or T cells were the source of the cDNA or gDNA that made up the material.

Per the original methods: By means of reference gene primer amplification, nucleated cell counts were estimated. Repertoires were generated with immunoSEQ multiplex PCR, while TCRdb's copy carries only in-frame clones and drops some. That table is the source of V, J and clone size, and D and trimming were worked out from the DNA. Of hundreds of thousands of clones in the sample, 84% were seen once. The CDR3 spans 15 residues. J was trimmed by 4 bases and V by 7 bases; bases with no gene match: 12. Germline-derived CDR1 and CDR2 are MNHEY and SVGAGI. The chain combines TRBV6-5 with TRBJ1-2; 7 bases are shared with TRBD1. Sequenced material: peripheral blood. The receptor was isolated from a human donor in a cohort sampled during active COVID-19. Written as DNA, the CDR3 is TGTGCCAGCACCCCGGGAGGGGGCGATTTCTATGGCTACACCTTC. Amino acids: CASTPGGGDFYGYTF.